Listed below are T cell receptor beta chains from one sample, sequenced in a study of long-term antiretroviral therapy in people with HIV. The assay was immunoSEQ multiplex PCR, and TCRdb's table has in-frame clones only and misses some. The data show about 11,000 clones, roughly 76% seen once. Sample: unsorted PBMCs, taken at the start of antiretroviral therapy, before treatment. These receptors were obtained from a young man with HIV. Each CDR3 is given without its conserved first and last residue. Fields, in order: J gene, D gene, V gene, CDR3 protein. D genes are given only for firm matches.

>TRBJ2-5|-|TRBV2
ASSWGDVETQY
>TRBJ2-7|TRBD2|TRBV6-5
ASGFWREGRNEQY
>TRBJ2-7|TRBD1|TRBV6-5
ASSYSSWTGGYEQY
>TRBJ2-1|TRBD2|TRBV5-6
ASSGGLAFINEQF
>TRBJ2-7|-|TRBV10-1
ASSVGTDYEQY
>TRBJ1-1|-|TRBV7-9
ASSSGLLEAF
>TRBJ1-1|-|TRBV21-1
ASSSYRGSCLGFPPNTEAF
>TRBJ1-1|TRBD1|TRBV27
ASSLSNRQGAEKAF
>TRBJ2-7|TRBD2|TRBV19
ASSGIAGAFYEQY
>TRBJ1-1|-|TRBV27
ASRSGEWTEAF
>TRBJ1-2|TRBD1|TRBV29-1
SVVQGDGYT
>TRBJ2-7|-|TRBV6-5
ASSFAADSYEQY
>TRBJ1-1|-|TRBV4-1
ASSQGVNTEAF
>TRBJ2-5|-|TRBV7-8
ASSPKWETQY
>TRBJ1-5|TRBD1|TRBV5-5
ASSPSTGGSHQPQH
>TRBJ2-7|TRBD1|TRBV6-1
ASSGPGQNLYEQY
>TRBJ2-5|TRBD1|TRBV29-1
SAIRDSGTQY
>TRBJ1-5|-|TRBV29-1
SVEPLRSYSNQPQH
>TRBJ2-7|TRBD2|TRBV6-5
ASRSSGGPYEQY
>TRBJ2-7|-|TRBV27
ASRTGKEYEQY
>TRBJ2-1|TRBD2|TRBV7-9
ASSFGPRTQAGGGDEQF
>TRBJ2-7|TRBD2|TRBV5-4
ASAGLAGRGDEQY
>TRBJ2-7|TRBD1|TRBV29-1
SVTPDRVPYEQY
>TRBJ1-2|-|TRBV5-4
ASSTERRESGYT
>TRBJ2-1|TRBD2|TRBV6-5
ASSYVAGENEQF